Listed below are T cell receptor beta chains from one sample, sequenced in a study of Ad26.COV2.S vaccination and SARS-CoV-2 variants. Clones were read by immunoSEQ multiplex PCR, and TCRdb kept only the in-frame ones, dropping some. The data show under 150,000 clones, 86% seen once. Here the sequenced sample was peripheral blood, taken after recovery from COVID-19. These receptors were collected from a human donor who had recovered from COVID-19. CDR3s include the opening cysteine and the closing phenylalanine or tryptophan. Fields, in order: V gene, D gene, J gene, clone size, CDR3 DNA, CDR3 protein. D genes are given only for firm matches. Where a row states a size, it is once, few, many or the class of an expanded clone; other rows omit it.

V: TRBV3-1/TRBV3-2
D: TRBD1
J: TRBJ1-1
size: few
DNA: TGTGCCAGCAGCCAAGAGACAGGGAAAGCTTTCTTT
CDR3: CASSQETGKAFF

V: TRBV21-1
D: -
J: TRBJ1-5
size: -
DNA: TGTGCCAGCAGACGTCGGGGAGGTAATCAGCCCCAGCATTTT
CDR3: CASRRRGGNQPQHF

V: TRBV28
D: TRBD1
J: TRBJ1-1
size: -
DNA: TGTGCCAGCAGGGCTCGTACAGGGGTCACTGAAGCTTTCTTT
CDR3: CASRARTGVTEAFF

V: TRBV27
D: TRBD1
J: TRBJ1-1
size: -
DNA: TGTGCCAGCAGTTTACTGGGACAGGGTCGATCTACTGAAGCTTTCTTT
CDR3: CASSLLGQGRSTEAFF

V: TRBV28
D: TRBD2
J: TRBJ2-5
size: -
DNA: TGTGCCAGCAGCCCTCATTGGTCTAGCGGGGGGGAAGAGACCCAGTACTTC
CDR3: CASSPHWSSGGEETQYF

V: TRBV15
D: TRBD1
J: TRBJ2-1
size: -
DNA: TGTGCCACCAGCACGACAGGGATCCCGTCAGGTGAGCAGTTCTTC
CDR3: CATSTTGIPSGEQFF

V: TRBV5-1
D: TRBD1
J: TRBJ2-1
size: -
DNA: TGCGCCAGCAGTCTACCGGGACAGGGATCCTACAATGAGCAGTTCTTC
CDR3: CASSLPGQGSYNEQFF

V: TRBV28
D: TRBD1
J: TRBJ1-6
size: -
DNA: TGTGCCAGCAGTTTAGGGGGGACAGGGTATTCACCCCTCCACTTT
CDR3: CASSLGGTGYSPLHF

V: TRBV9
D: -
J: TRBJ1-1
size: -
DNA: TGTGCCAGCAGCGGAAAAGCAGGGCGAGACACTGAAGCTTTCTTT
CDR3: CASSGKAGRDTEAFF

V: TRBV19
D: -
J: TRBJ1-6
size: -
DNA: TGTGCCAGTAGTATCCGCTGGAAGGCGGTATCACCCCTCCACTTT
CDR3: CASSIRWKAVSPLHF

V: TRBV19
D: -
J: TRBJ2-5
size: -
DNA: TGTGCCAGTAGTATGGGGGACTCGGCGGGGACCCAGTACTTC
CDR3: CASSMGDSAGTQYF

V: TRBV12-3/TRBV12-4
D: -
J: TRBJ2-2
size: -
DNA: TGTGCCAGCAGTTGGGGCGGGGGGGAGCTGTTTTTT
CDR3: CASSWGGGELFF

V: TRBV27
D: -
J: TRBJ2-7
size: once
DNA: TGTGCCAGCTCATCCAGCGATCACTACGAGCAGTACTTC
CDR3: CASSSSDHYEQYF

V: TRBV6-2/TRBV6-3
D: TRBD1
J: TRBJ2-7
size: -
DNA: TGTGCCAGCAGCCCGGACAGGACCTACGAGCAGTACTTC
CDR3: CASSPDRTYEQYF

V: TRBV7-2
D: -
J: TRBJ2-1
size: -
DNA: TGTGCCAGCAGACCAAGCGGGTCGGCCTACAATGAGCAGTTCTTC
CDR3: CASRPSGSAYNEQFF

V: TRBV30
D: TRBD1
J: TRBJ1-2
size: -
DNA: TGTGCCTGGAGCGGACAGGGGGTTCTCTATGGCTACACCTTC
CDR3: CAWSGQGVLYGYTF

V: TRBV7-6
D: -
J: TRBJ1-4
size: -
DNA: TGTGCCAGCAGCTCGCCTTGGGGCCCCAGTAGGGAAAAACTGTTTTTT
CDR3: CASSSPWGPSREKLFF

V: TRBV7-9
D: -
J: TRBJ2-7
size: few
DNA: TGTGCCAGCAGCTTAGCGGAAGCCCCCTACGAGCAGTACTTC
CDR3: CASSLAEAPYEQYF

V: TRBV27
D: -
J: TRBJ1-1
size: -
DNA: TGTGCCAGCAGTTCTATGCGGGTGGGGGGCACTGAAGCTTTCTTT
CDR3: CASSSMRVGGTEAFF

V: TRBV5-5
D: TRBD2
J: TRBJ2-3
size: -
DNA: TGTGCCAGCAGCTATCTAGCGGGGTCGACCTCTGGCGTAGATACGCAGTATTTT
CDR3: CASSYLAGSTSGVDTQYF

V: TRBV2
D: -
J: TRBJ2-1
size: -
DNA: TGTGCCAGCACCGATCCAGCGCACAGCGATGAGCAGTTCTTC
CDR3: CASTDPAHSDEQFF

V: TRBV19
D: -
J: TRBJ1-2
size: -
DNA: TGTGCCAGTAGTGATCGTGAGACACTTTATGGCTACACCTTC
CDR3: CASSDRETLYGYTF

V: TRBV5-1
D: -
J: TRBJ2-7
size: -
DNA: TGCGCCAGCAGCTTGGCGTGGTCAGTCTACGAGCAGTACTTC
CDR3: CASSLAWSVYEQYF

V: TRBV28
D: TRBD1
J: TRBJ2-1
size: -
DNA: TGTGCCAGCAGAACCGGGACAGGGTCGTCCAATGAGCAGTTCTTC
CDR3: CASRTGTGSSNEQFF

V: TRBV5-4
D: TRBD1
J: TRBJ2-5
size: once
DNA: TGTGCCAGCAGCTCGACAGGGGGGGGCCAAGAGACCCAGTACTTC
CDR3: CASSSTGGGQETQYF

V: TRBV9
D: -
J: TRBJ2-2
size: -
DNA: TGTGCCAGCAGCCCCAGGACAGCCGATACCGGGAACACCGGGGAGCTGTTTTTT
CDR3: CASSPRTADTGNTGELFF

V: TRBV27
D: -
J: TRBJ1-3
size: -
DNA: TGTGCCAGCAGTTTAGCCCCGCCAGGGGTGAGTGGAAACACCATATATTTT
CDR3: CASSLAPPGVSGNTIYF

V: TRBV7-2
D: -
J: TRBJ1-3
size: -
DNA: TGTGCCAGCAGCTTAAGGGGGGCGAGGGGAAACACCATATATTTT
CDR3: CASSLRGARGNTIYF

V: TRBV18
D: -
J: TRBJ2-7
size: once
DNA: TGTGCCAGCTCACCACTGGAGGGAGCGGGCGAGCAGTACTTC
CDR3: CASSPLEGAGEQYF

V: TRBV5-6
D: -
J: TRBJ1-2
size: -
DNA: TGTGCCAGCAGCTTGTCACAGGGCATCTATGGCTACACCTTC
CDR3: CASSLSQGIYGYTF

V: TRBV4-1
D: TRBD1
J: TRBJ2-7
size: -
DNA: TGCGCCAGCAGCCCAAACAGGGGATACGAGCAGTACTTC
CDR3: CASSPNRGYEQYF

V: TRBV10-2
D: TRBD1
J: TRBJ1-6
size: -
DNA: TGCGCCAGCAGTGAGACAGGGGACAATAATTCACCCCTCCACTTT
CDR3: CASSETGDNNSPLHF

V: TRBV19
D: TRBD1
J: TRBJ1-5
size: -
DNA: TGTGCCAGTAGTCGGCCATACAGGGGGCAAAGCAATCAGCCCCAGCATTTT
CDR3: CASSRPYRGQSNQPQHF

V: TRBV10-2
D: -
J: TRBJ2-2
size: once
DNA: TGCGCCAGCTGGGGAAATAGGAACACCGGGGAGCTGTTTTTT
CDR3: CASWGNRNTGELFF

V: TRBV5-6
D: -
J: TRBJ2-3
size: -
DNA: TGTGCCAGCAGCCCCGACGGCACAGATACGCAGTATTTT
CDR3: CASSPDGTDTQYF

V: TRBV3-1/TRBV3-2
D: -
J: TRBJ2-5
size: -
DNA: TGTGCCAGCAGCCAAGACACAGGGTACCAAGAGACCCAGTACTTC
CDR3: CASSQDTGYQETQYF